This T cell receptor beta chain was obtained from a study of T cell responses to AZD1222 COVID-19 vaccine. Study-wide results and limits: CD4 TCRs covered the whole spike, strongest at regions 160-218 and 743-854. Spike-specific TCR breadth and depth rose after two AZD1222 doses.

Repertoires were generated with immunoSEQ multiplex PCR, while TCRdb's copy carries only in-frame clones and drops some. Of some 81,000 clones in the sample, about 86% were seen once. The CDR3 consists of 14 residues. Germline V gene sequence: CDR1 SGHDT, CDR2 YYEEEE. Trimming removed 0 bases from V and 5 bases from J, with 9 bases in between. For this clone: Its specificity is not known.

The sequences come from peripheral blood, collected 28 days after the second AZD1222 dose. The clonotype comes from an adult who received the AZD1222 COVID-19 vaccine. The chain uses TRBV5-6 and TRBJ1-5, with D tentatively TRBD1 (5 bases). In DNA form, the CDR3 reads TGTGCCAGCAGCTTGGCCGGGGCCCATCAGCCCCAGCATTTT. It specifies CASSLAGAHQPQHF.